This TCR beta chain was observed in a study of blood T cells in healthy people across ages. This CDR3 comprises 12 residues. Germline CDR1 reads SGHKS; CDR2 reads YYEKEE (reference sequence). V was trimmed by 4 bases and J by 7 bases, leaving 8 bases between them. Isolation per sample recovered at least 7 million PBMCs. This clonotype showed up just a few times. It was with a sample-barcoded 5' primer and a J-beta primer mix that a second PCR of roughly 7 to 11 cycles was run. The authors tagged each cDNA molecule using a template-switch adaptor with 12 random nucleotides. TCRdb independently ran MiXCR on the 5' RACE reads; one entry per CDR3 protein. The sample contains some 850,000 distinct CDR3 sequences, 20% to 30% of which appear only once. The sample also formed part of further work on T cells of mothers and their children.

Material for sequencing was blood. The chain couples TRBV5-5 to TRBJ1-4; D unresolved. The sequence derives from a boy between 10 and 17 years old in good health. In nucleotides, the CDR3 is TGTGCCAGCAGCGCCATGGGTGAAAAACTGTTTTTT. Protein: CASSAMGEKLFF.